A single TCR beta chain is shown here with its context. Its antigen is not identified. Time point meaning: baseline pretreatment blood. Treatment defined: 15 Gy SBRT to primary tumor, nephrectomy 4 weeks later. After SBRT, blood was collected at 2 and 4 weeks, plus baseline. The patient's renal cell carcinoma had clear cell pathology. Trimming at V came to 4 bases and at J to 3 bases, leaving 5 bases not matched to a gene. CDR3 length equals 15 residues. Per the germline V gene, CDR1 is SNHLY and CDR2 is FYNNEI. The source of the sample is a study of radiation and T cells in renal cell carcinoma. TCRdb's table, derived via immunoSEQ multiplex PCR, lists solely in-frame clones and lacks some. The sample holds 100,000 to 150,000 clones; 82% are singletons and the top ten take about 3%. The study's findings and limits: From baseline, blood top tumor clonotypes peaked at 2 weeks post-radiation. No pretreatment tumor biopsies were available for baseline clonotypes.

The V and J genes are TRBV2 and TRBJ2-5; 10 positions match TRBD1. This receptor was obtained from a woman aged 55-75 years with renal cell carcinoma. Sequencing used blood, obtained from a patient whose treatment included radiotherapy and nephrectomy. In nucleotides, the CDR3 is TGTGCCAGCAGTGGACAGGGGGCTGCGAAAGAGACCCAGTACTTC. Residues: CASSGQGAAKETQYF.